This T cell receptor beta chain was identified during a study of blood T cell repertoires in COVID-19. Study background: Samples representing acute and convalescent COVID-19 were sourced from the United States, Italy and Spain. PBMCs, B-cell-depleted T cells, or T cells provided the cDNA or gDNA that made up the material.

Germline V lookup: CDR1 SGHTA, CDR2 FQGNSA. J was trimmed by 4 bases and V by 5 bases; bases with no gene match: 5. CDR3 length: 14 residues. In the study's own analysis: Reference gene primer amplification gave nucleated cell count estimates. Sequenced by immunoSEQ multiplex PCR; TCRdb stores in-frame clones only, minus some. V, J and clone size are those of that table, while D and trimming were read from the DNA. The sample holds tens of thousands of clones; approximately 83% are singletons and the top ten take roughly 14%. The J gene is TRBJ2-5, the V gene TRBV7-2; the match to TRBD1 covers 9 bases. The TCR comes from a human donor in a cohort sampled during active COVID-19. The sequencing sample was made of peripheral blood. CDR3: CASSENRGRETQYF. DNA for the CDR3: TGTGCCAGCAGCGAGAACAGGGGGCGAGAGACCCAGTACTTC.